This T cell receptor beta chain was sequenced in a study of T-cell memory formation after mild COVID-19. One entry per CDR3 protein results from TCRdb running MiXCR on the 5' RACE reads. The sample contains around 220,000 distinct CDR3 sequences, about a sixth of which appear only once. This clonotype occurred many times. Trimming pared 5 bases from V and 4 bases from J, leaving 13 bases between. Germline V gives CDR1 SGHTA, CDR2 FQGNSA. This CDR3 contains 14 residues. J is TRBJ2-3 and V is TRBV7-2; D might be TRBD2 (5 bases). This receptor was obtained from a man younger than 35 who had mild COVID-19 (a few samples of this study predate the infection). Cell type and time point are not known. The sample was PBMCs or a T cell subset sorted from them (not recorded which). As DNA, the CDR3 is TGTGCCAGCAGCCTAACTAGGTTTGCAGATACGCAGTATTTT. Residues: CASSLTRFADTQYF.